Presented here are 19 T cell receptor beta chains from one specimen sequenced in a study of beta chain features in type 1 diabetes. What these receptors recognize is not known. The authors reverse transcribed all of the isolated RNA, so sequencing captured expressed TCRB transcripts. Profiled with immunoSEQ multiplex PCR; TCRdb holds only in-frame clones, not every one. The table includes 600,000 to 750,000 clones, 9.5% to 15% detected once. Study observations and caveats: TCRB CDR3s from Type 1 diabetes patients were moderately but significantly shorter in all four CD4+ subsets.

The source material was naive CD4+ T cells from blood. Source of these receptors: a man aged 25-45 years with type 1 diabetes.

CDR3 nucleotides: TGCAGTGCCGGTGACTGGGATACGCAGTATTTT. Translation gives CSAGDWDTQYF. The genes are TRBV20-1 and TRBJ2-3, with unresolved D. The CDR3 consists of 11 residues. Deletions cut 6 bases from V and 6 bases from J, with 10 bases between. Germline CDR1 reads DFQATT; CDR2 reads SNEGSKA (reference sequence).

In its sample, this clone was seen a few times. The rearrangement joins TRBV5-6 to TRBJ1-1; a possible D gene is TRBD1 (5 bases). V lost 2 bases and J lost 0, with 17 bases in between. In germline, CDR1 is SGHDT, CDR2 YYEEEE. The CDR3 loop spans 17 amino acids. DNA of the CDR3: TGTGCCAGCAGCTTTGGGGGATTGACAGCACTGAACACTGAAGCTTTCTTT. Translated, it gives CASSFGGLTALNTEAFF. The full variable domain, with the rest looked up from reference TRBV5-6 and TRBJ1-1, is DAGVTQSPTHLIKTRGQQVTLRCSPKSGHDTVSWYQQALGQGPQFIFQYYEEEERQRGNFPDRFSGHQFPNYSSELNVNALLLGDSALYLCASSFGGLTALNTEAFFGQGTRLTVV.

This clone was detected a few times. The V and J genes are TRBV19 and TRBJ1-2, with 7 positions matching TRBD1. The CDR3 extends over 13 amino acids. V lost 10 bases to trimming and J lost 2 bases; unmatched junction nucleotides: 7. The germline gives CDR1 LNHDA, CDR2 SQIVND (reference sequence). The CDR3, as DNA: TGTGCCATTGCACAGGGGTTCAACTATGGCTACACCTTC. This encodes CAIAQGFNYGYTF.

This clone was seen a few times. The V and J genes are TRBV25-1 and TRBJ1-2; the match to TRBD1 covers 7 bases. The V gene's germline CDR1 is MGHDK and CDR2 SYGVNS. The CDR3 contains 17 residues. V gave up 1 base and J gave up 6 bases; unmatched junction bases: 14. The CDR3 coding sequence is TGTGCCAGCAGTGAATCCATCCACCGACAGGGATATAATGGCTACACCTTC. Protein: CASSESIHRQGYNGYTF.

This clone was seen a handful of times. The chain combines TRBV5-1 with TRBJ2-5; D uncertain. Germline loops: CDR1 SGHRS, CDR2 YFSETQ. The germline V and J ends were trimmed by 0 bases and 4 bases, with 13 bases remaining between them. CDR3 length: 15 amino acids. CDR3 sequence: CASSLAGNKIETQYF. DNA of the CDR3: TGCGCCAGCAGCTTGGCCGGCAACAAAATAGAGACCCAGTACTTC.

This clone has a handful of counts. One end of the junction does not line up with germline, which may come from a read error. This chain links TRBV6-5 with TRBJ2-7; TRBD1 matches 10 bases. Germline CDR1 and CDR2: MNHEY and SVGAGI. The CDR3 consists of 15 residues. CDR3: CAISTSGTGEKAQYF. CDR3 bases: TGTGCCATCAGTACTTCCGGGACAGGGGAAAAAGCGCAGTACTTC.

The chain combines TRBV14 with TRBJ2-3, with D possibly TRBD1 on 5 matching bases. Germline-derived CDR1 and CDR2 are SGHDN and FVKESK. There are 13 residues in the CDR3. V lost 0 bases, J lost 6 bases, and 7 bases lay in between. CDR3 nucleotides: TGTGCCAGCAGCCAAGAAGCAGGGGATACGCAGTATTTT. Its translation is CASSQEAGDTQYF.

DNA for the CDR3: TGTGCCAGCAGCTTGGTGGAGGGCCCAGGGGCGAACACTGAAGCTTTCTTT. This sequence encodes CASSLVEGPGANTEAFF. The chain recombines TRBV5-8 with TRBJ1-1, with D tentatively TRBD1 (6 bases). V was trimmed by 0 bases and J by 1 base, leaving 16 bases between them. Germline assignment: CDR1 SGHTS and CDR2 YDEGEE. This CDR3 region has 17 residues.

Ten or more counts support this clone. The V gene is TRBV14, the J gene TRBJ2-1; D gene uncertain. The CDR3 spans 15 residues. The germline gives CDR1 SGHDN, CDR2 FVKESK. Trimming removed 0 bases at V and 8 bases at J, with 14 bases between. CDR3 loop: CASSQDKGQKDEQFF. CDR3 bases: TGTGCCAGCAGCCAAGATAAGGGCCAGAAAGATGAGCAGTTCTTC. Full variable domain (outside the CDR3, taken from reference TRBV14 and TRBJ2-1): EAGVTQFPSHSVIEKGQTVTLRCDPISGHDNLYWYRRVMGKEIKFLLHFVKESKQDESGMPNNRFLAERTGGTYSTLKVQPAELEDSGVYFCASSQDKGQKDEQFFGPGTRLTVL.

This clone was seen more than once but under ten times. The chain couples TRBV7-2 to TRBJ1-2; the D gene is possibly TRBD1 (6 bases). This CDR3 region has 14 residues. Trimming pared 3 bases from V and 6 bases from J, leaving 14 bases between. Germline V CDR1 and CDR2: SGHTA, FQGNSA. DNA for the CDR3: TGTGCCAGCAGCTTGGCGAGGGGGGATCATGGCTACACCTTC. As protein: CASSLARGDHGYTF.

This clone was recorded a few times. Other DNA sequences in the sample encode the same CDR3. This chain uses TRBV5-6 with TRBJ1-2; D call uncertain. Per germline, CDR1 SGHDT and CDR2 YYEEEE. This CDR3 spans 13 amino acids. The ends were cut back, 0 bases at V and 4 bases at J, with 7 bases in the middle. CDR3 DNA sequence: TGTGCCAGCAGCTTGGCTGGCGGCTATGGCTACACCTTC. It codes for CASSLAGGYGYTF.

Comments on this clone: In the same sample, other DNA sequences code for this CDR3. The chain has TRBV7-2 and TRBJ2-1; D possibly matches TRBD1 or TRBD2 (5 bases each). The V gene lost 5 bases and the J gene lost 0 bases, with 11 bases spanning the gap. The CDR3 loop spans 15 amino acids. Germline V gene sequence: CDR1 SGHTA, CDR2 FQGNSA. The CDR3 region is CASSRDRGSYNEQFF. The CDR3 bases are TGTGCCAGCAGCCGGGACCGAGGCTCCTACAATGAGCAGTTCTTC.

This CDR3 is CASSYDREYGYTF. The CDR3 bases are TGTGCCAGCAGTTACGATCGGGAATATGGCTACACCTTC. The rearrangement joins TRBV6-5 to TRBJ1-2; no clear D. V lost 2 bases, J lost 5 bases, and 9 bases lay in between. Germline CDR1 and CDR2: MNHEY and SVGAGI. This CDR3 contains 13 residues.

Comment on this clone: The same CDR3 can be traced to other DNA sequences in this sample. This chain connects TRBV7-9 to TRBJ2-5; 7 bases align to TRBD1. Germline lookup yields CDR1 SEHNR and CDR2 FQNEAQ (reference sequence). The V gene end was trimmed by 1 base and the J gene end by 5 bases; junction bases not matched to a gene: 1. The CDR3 is made up of 13 amino acids. This CDR3 reads CASSLGGGETQYF. In DNA form, the CDR3 reads TGTGCCAGCAGCTTAGGAGGGGGCGAGACCCAGTACTTC.

The chain employs TRBV10-3 and TRBJ2-5, with no clear D. Germline lookup yields CDR1 ENHRY and CDR2 SYGVKD. Trimming removed 2 bases at V and 5 bases at J, with 6 bases between. The CDR3 consists of 12 residues. CDR3: CAISEMGETQYF. For the CDR3, the DNA is TGTGCCATCAGTGAGATGGGGGAGACCCAGTACTTC.

This clone was counted between two and nine times. CDR3 in amino acids: CASSLALAGAQETQYF. CDR3 sequence (DNA): TGTGCCAGCAGCTTAGCACTAGCGGGGGCCCAAGAGACCCAGTACTTC. The chain has TRBV7-6 and TRBJ2-5, with TRBD2 matching over 11 bases. Looked up from germline, CDR1 is SGHVS and CDR2 is FNYEAQ. This CDR3 is built from 16 residues. Germline trimming cut 0 bases from V and 1 base from J; bases unmatched to any gene: 1.

In this sample, this clone turned up a few times. This chain uses TRBV4-3 with TRBJ2-7, with 7 positions matching TRBD1. CDR1 is LGHNA and CDR2 is YSLEER in the germline V gene. CDR3 length: 15 residues. The V and J ends lost 4 bases and 2 bases, in that order; junction bases with no gene match: 8. CDR3: CASSLRQGWAYEQYF. The CDR3 DNA is TGCGCCAGCAGCCTTCGACAGGGATGGGCCTACGAGCAGTACTTC.

V usage is TRBV4-2 and J usage is TRBJ1-4; TRBD1 is a possible D gene (5 bases). The CDR3 extends over 16 amino acids. CDR1 and CDR2 from the germline V gene are LGHNA and YNFKEQ. The V end lost 0 bases, the J end lost 3 bases, and 11 bases lay between the germline ends. CDR3 amino acids: CASSQDLGTANEKLFF. The CDR3 DNA sequence: TGTGCCAGCAGCCAAGATCTAGGGACGGCTAATGAAAAACTGTTTTTT.

This clone was seen a few times. The V call is TRBV9, the J call TRBJ1-4; TRBD1 might be the D (5 bases). V was pared by 1 base and J by 4 bases, with 14 bases between. Germline CDR1 SGDLS, CDR2 YYNGEE. The length of the CDR3 is 16 residues. CDR3 nucleotides: TGTGCCAGCAGCGTACGGGGGACGGGTTTTAATGAAAAACTGTTTTTT. This encodes CASSVRGTGFNEKLFF.